The 31 T cell receptor beta chains below all came from one sample that was sequenced in a study of blood T cell repertoires in COVID-19. Some clones are missing from TCRdb's copy, which holds only in-frame ones; the method was immunoSEQ multiplex PCR. The sample carries around 120,000 clones, about 79% recorded once. The sequenced sample was peripheral blood. The receptor source for this set is a man aged 65-85 years with acute or convalescent COVID-19.

The chain uses TRBV24-1 and TRBJ2-3; the D gene is possibly TRBD2 (5 bases). The CDR3 length is 16 residues. V gave up 3 bases and J gave up 6 bases, with 18 bases separating them. From germline, CDR1 is KGHDR and CDR2 SFDVKD. CDR3 sequence reads: CATSDSGGNIMDTQYF. The CDR3, as DNA: TGTGCCACCAGTGATAGCGGTGGAAATATTATGGATACGCAGTATTTT.

This chain connects TRBV28 to TRBJ1-3, with D maybe TRBD1 (5 bases). The CDR3 totals 15 residues. Per the germline V gene, CDR1 is MDHEN and CDR2 is SYDVKM. V shed 8 bases and J shed 8 bases, with 22 bases lying between them. The CDR3 region has the DNA TGTGCCAGCCTCATATCGGGGGGTTTAGTCGACACCATATATTTT. Protein: CASLISGGLVDTIYF. Drawing the rest from reference TRBV28 and TRBJ1-3, the complete variable domain is DVKVTQSSRYLVKRTGEKVFLECVQDMDHENMFWYRQDPGLGLRLIYFSYDVKMKEKGDIPEGYSVSREKKERFSLILESASTNQTSMYLCASLISGGLVDTIYFGEGSWLTVV.

The CDR3 DNA sequence: TGTGCCAGCAGTTATCGAGGGGGCACCCTGTACGAGCAGTACTTC. Its protein is CASSYRGGTLYEQYF. The chain joins TRBV6-2 or TRBV6-3 to TRBJ2-7, with 7 bases fitting TRBD1. The CDR3 extends over 15 amino acids. Unmatched junction bases numbered 9, after V lost 3 bases and J lost 4 bases. The germline CDR1 and CDR2 sequences are MNHEY and SVGEGT.

The chain is built from TRBV11-1 and TRBJ2-7, with D perhaps matching TRBD2 (7 bases). Germline loops: CDR1 SGHAT, CDR2 FQDESV (reference sequence). The CDR3 covers 14 residues. The V gene lost 2 bases and the J gene lost 5 bases, with 13 bases spanning the gap. The DNA of the CDR3 is TGTGCCAGCAGCTTATCCGGGGGGCCGGACGAGCAGTACTTC. It translates to CASSLSGGPDEQYF.

The rearrangement uses TRBV19 and TRBJ1-5; the D is unclear. Trimming removed 5 bases at V and 0 bases at J, with 8 bases between. CDR3 size: 14 residues. CDR1 and CDR2 (germline): LNHDA, SQIVND (reference sequence). The CDR3 sequence: CASSEGPSNQPQHF. The CDR3 DNA sequence: TGTGCCAGTAGTGAGGGTCCTAGCAATCAGCCCCAGCATTTT. The whole variable domain, remainder taken from reference TRBV19 and TRBJ1-5, is DGGITQSPKYLFRKEGQNVTLSCEQNLNHDAMYWYRQDPGQGLRLIYYSQIVNDFQKGDIAEGYSVSREKKESFPLTVTSAQKNPTAFYLCASSEGPSNQPQHFGDGTRLSIL.

The chain couples TRBV19 to TRBJ2-7, with D maybe TRBD1 (5 bases). CDR1 and CDR2 (germline): LNHDA, SQIVND (reference sequence). Between the trimmed V and J ends, which lost 10 bases and 4 bases, there was a span of 17 bases. The CDR3 contains 13 residues. CDR3 sequence (DNA): TGTGCCACTTCTCCAGGGTTTTTGTACGAGCAGTACTTC. Encoded protein: CATSPGFLYEQYF.

To note about this clone: The conserved phenylalanine or tryptophan normally closing the CDR3 is absent here, so this likely arose from a read error. The DNA is omitted, as the CDR3 cannot be located on it reliably, and the CDR3 follows TCRdb's listing. V is TRBV6-5 and J is TRBJ1-1; TRBD1, the D gene given by the table, was not confirmed from the DNA. The germline V gene encodes CDR1 MNHEY and CDR2 SVGAGI. Both ends counted, the CDR3 spans 13 residues. CDR3 loop: CASSSVTGGAGFV.

A few counts support this clone. The V gene is TRBV24-1, the J gene TRBJ1-1; D gene uncertain. Looked up from germline, CDR1 is KGHDR and CDR2 is SFDVKD. The length of the CDR3 is 13 residues. Trimming took off 2 bases at V and 2 bases at J, with 5 bases between the two ends. In DNA, the CDR3 is TGTGCCACCAGTGATTCTATCAACACTGAAGCTTTCTTT. It yields the protein CATSDSINTEAFF.

This chain uses TRBV24-1 with TRBJ2-3; D remains ambiguous. Germline loops: CDR1 KGHDR, CDR2 SFDVKD. CDR3 length: 15 amino acids. V was pared by 2 bases and J by 3 bases, with 11 bases between. The chain's CDR3 is CATSDSQSDTDTQYF. The CDR3 nucleotides are TGTGCCACCAGTGATTCTCAAAGCGATACAGATACGCAGTATTTT.

This clone has more than one count but fewer than ten. This sequence joins TRBV6-6 and TRBJ2-3; weak D call: TRBD1 (5 bases). CDR1 and CDR2 from the germline V gene are MNHNY and SVGAGI (reference sequence). Trimming removed 4 bases at V and 6 bases at J, with 8 bases between. The CDR3 has 12 amino acids. The CDR3 DNA is TGTGCCAGCAGTTGGAGACAGGATACGCAGTATTTT. Its translation: CASSWRQDTQYF.

This chain joins TRBV7-6 and TRBJ1-2, with D unclear. The CDR3 covers 13 residues. From germline, CDR1 is SGHVS and CDR2 FNYEAQ. V lost 6 bases and J lost 2, with 10 bases in between. DNA of the CDR3: TGTGCCAGCAGTCCCGAAGCGAACTATGGCTACACCTTC. Amino acids: CASSPEANYGYTF. The entire variable domain, with the rest obtained from reference TRBV7-6 and TRBJ1-2, is as follows: GAGVSQSPRYKVTKRGQDVALRCDPISGHVSLYWYRQALGQGPEFLTYFNYEAQQDKSGLPNDRFSAERPEGSISTLTIQRTEQRDSAMYRCASSPEANYGYTFGSGTRLTVV.

V usage is TRBV12-3 or TRBV12-4 and J usage is TRBJ2-7; no reliable D call. The CDR3 runs to 12 residues. V shed 3 bases and J shed 6 bases, with 9 bases lying between them. The CDR3, as DNA: TGTGCCAGCAGTTTTAACCCCGGCGAGCAGTACTTC. It yields the protein CASSFNPGEQYF.

This sequence joins TRBV12-5 and TRBJ2-2; TRBD2 matches 9 bases. V lost 0 bases, J lost 4 bases, and 15 bases stayed unmatched. The CDR3 has 20 residues. CDR1 is LGHNT and CDR2 is FRNRAP in the germline V gene. CDR3 in DNA: TGTGCTAGTGGTTTGGTAGCCCCCTCGCTAGCGGGGTCAACCACCGGGGAGCTGTTTTTT. It is translated as CASGLVAPSLAGSTTGELFF.

This chain links TRBV2 with TRBJ2-7, with a possible D match to TRBD2 (6 bases). The germline V and J ends were trimmed by 9 bases and 0 bases, with 18 bases remaining between them. Germline V gene data show CDR1 as SNHLY and CDR2 as FYNNEI. The CDR3 runs to 15 residues. This chain's CDR3 is CASQAGRISSYEQYF. CDR3 coding DNA: TGTGCCAGTCAGGCGGGACGGATTAGCTCCTACGAGCAGTACTTC.

The chain is built from TRBV7-2 and TRBJ1-1; D not certain. The CDR3 covers 15 residues. Germline lookup yields CDR1 SGHTA and CDR2 FQGNSA. V lost 2 bases to trimming and J lost 3 bases, with 13 bases between them. This chain's CDR3 is CASSLFMSADTEAFF. The DNA of the CDR3 is TGTGCCAGCAGCTTATTTATGTCAGCGGACACTGAAGCTTTCTTT.

This clone was picked up one time. The chain links TRBV9 to TRBJ1-6; D ambiguous. Between the trimmed V and J ends, which lost 0 bases and 10 bases, there was a span of 8 bases. This CDR3 is built from 13 residues. Germline V gene lookup returns CDR1 SGDLS and CDR2 YYNGEE. The CDR3 nucleotides are TGTGCCAGCAGCGTAGAAGCCCTATCACCCCTCCACTTT. This codes for CASSVEALSPLHF.

This chain joins TRBV5-1 and TRBJ2-5; tentatively, D is TRBD1 (5 bases). The germline CDR1 and CDR2 sequences are SGHRS and YFSETQ. V was pared by 4 bases and J by 4 bases, with 17 bases between. This CDR3 is built from 15 residues. CDR3 residues: CASSLLGGAGETQYF. CDR3 DNA sequence: TGCGCCAGCAGCCTCCTGGGTGGGGCCGGAGAGACCCAGTACTTC.

This clone was detected only a few times. J is TRBJ1-3 and V is TRBV20-1; no clear D. Trimming removed 6 bases at V and 9 bases at J, with 12 bases between. CDR1 and CDR2 from the germline V gene are DFQATT and SNEGSKA (reference sequence). This CDR3 contains 11 residues. The CDR3, as DNA: TGCAGTGCCCCCGGGGAGGGCACCATATATTTT. Its protein product is CSAPGEGTIYF.

This clone was seen a few times. The gene calls are TRBV11-3 and TRBJ2-5; 7 bases map to TRBD1. The CDR3 contains 14 residues. Germline CDR1 and CDR2: SGHNT and YENEEA. Germline trimming cut 6 bases from V and 2 bases from J; bases unmatched to any gene: 6. For the CDR3, the DNA is TGTGCCAGCAGTTTCCGGACAGGTCAAGAGACCCAGTACTTC. Encoded protein: CASSFRTGQETQYF.

This clone has a single count. V is TRBV6-2 or TRBV6-3 and J is TRBJ1-5; no clear D gene. V lost 0 bases, J lost 1 base, and 16 bases lay in between. This CDR3 contains 18 residues. Germline-derived CDR1 and CDR2 are MNHEY and SVGEGT. CDR3 amino acids: CASSYSMVAGASNQPQHF. DNA for the CDR3: TGTGCCAGCAGTTACTCGATGGTGGCAGGTGCGAGCAATCAGCCCCAGCATTTT.

This sequence joins TRBV6-5 and TRBJ1-4, with TRBD1 matching 9 bases. J was trimmed by 8 bases and V by 2 bases; bases with no gene match: 3. Germline V gene data show CDR1 as MNHEY and CDR2 as SVGAGI. This CDR3 comprises 14 residues. CDR3 nucleotide sequence: TGTGCCAGCAGTTACACAGGGGGCAGGGAAAAACTGTTTTTT. Amino acids: CASSYTGGREKLFF.

The chain uses TRBV5-6 and TRBJ2-3; 7 nucleotides align to TRBD2. Germline V lookup: CDR1 SGHDT, CDR2 YYEEEE. This CDR3 comprises 12 residues. Trimming took 3 bases from V and 8 from J; bases not matched to a gene: 3. CDR3 bases: TGTGCCAGCAGCTCGGGAGGAGGTACGCAGTATTTT. As protein: CASSSGGGTQYF.

The V and J genes are TRBV4-2 and TRBJ1-5; the D gene is possibly TRBD1 (6 bases). V dropped 5 bases and J dropped 2 bases, with 13 bases sitting between them. Germline values: CDR1 LGHNA, CDR2 YNFKEQ. This CDR3 has 15 amino acids. The CDR3 nucleotides are TGTGCCAGCAGCAAAAGGGGGGGTGGCAATCAGCCCCAGCATTTT. This gives the protein CASSKRGGGNQPQHF.

DNA for the CDR3: TGTGCCTGGAGGGAATACACAGGCTATGGCTACACCTTC. Translated: CAWREYTGYGYTF. The chain links TRBV30 to TRBJ1-2; D is possibly TRBD1 (5 bases). Per the germline V gene, CDR1 is GTSNPN and CDR2 is SVGIG (reference sequence). Trimming cost V 3 bases and J 4 bases, with 12 bases left between them. This CDR3 comprises 13 residues.

This rearrangement joins TRBV7-3 to TRBJ1-3, with 9 bases that match TRBD1. The length of the CDR3 is 17 residues. Per germline, CDR1 SGHTA and CDR2 FQGTGA. The ends lost 5 bases at V and 0 bases at J; junction bases unmatched: 8. The CDR3 here is CASSPTGGFHSGNTIYF. For the CDR3, the DNA is TGTGCCAGCAGCCCCACAGGGGGCTTTCACTCTGGAAACACCATATATTTT.

This chain joins TRBV5-4 and TRBJ1-1; TRBD1 is a possible D gene (6 bases). V was pared by 0 bases and J by 0 bases, with 15 bases between. CDR1 and CDR2 (germline): SGHNT, YYREEE (reference sequence). The CDR3 sequence is 17 residues long. In nucleotides, the CDR3 is TGTGCCAGCAGCTTGGCGGGGGGCGAGGGGATGAACACTGAAGCTTTCTTT. This sequence encodes CASSLAGGEGMNTEAFF. Supplemented by reference TRBV5-4 and TRBJ1-1, the full variable domain reads ETGVTQSPTHLIKTRGQQVTLRCSSQSGHNTVSWYQQALGQGPQFIFQYYREEENGRGNFPPRFSGLQFPNYSSELNVNALELDDSALYLCASSLAGGEGMNTEAFFGQGTRLTVV.

The V gene is TRBV11-2, the J gene TRBJ1-1; 9 nucleotides line up with TRBD1. The junction had 16 bases not matched to a gene; V was cut back by 6 bases and J by 11 bases. The CDR3 has 15 amino acids. CDR1 and CDR2 (germline): SGHAT, FQNNGV. CDR3 DNA sequence: TGTGCCAGCAGTAAAACTCTTACGGGACAGGGTATCGCTTTCTTT. It is translated as CASSKTLTGQGIAFF.

V gene TRBV7-8 combines with J gene TRBJ2-1; maybe TRBD1 (6 bases). Germline V gene sequence: CDR1 SGHVS, CDR2 FQNEAQ. This CDR3 contains 14 residues. V lost 1 base and J 5 bases, leaving 9 bases between the germline ends. The CDR3 sequence is CASSLVPGDNEQFF. The CDR3, as DNA: TGTGCCAGCAGCTTAGTACCAGGGGACAATGAGCAGTTCTTC.

The chain uses TRBV2 and TRBJ1-1; D remains unclear. CDR3 length equals 16 residues. V lost 1 base to trimming and J lost 0 bases, with 12 bases between them. In germline, CDR1 is SNHLY, CDR2 FYNNEI. CDR3 amino acids: CASSEVMRLLNTEAFF. The CDR3 nucleotides read TGTGCCAGCAGTGAAGTGATGAGATTACTGAACACTGAAGCTTTCTTT.

The chain carries TRBV6-1 and TRBJ1-1, with a possible D match to TRBD1 (6 bases). This CDR3 has 18 amino acids. The V gene's germline CDR1 is MNHNS and CDR2 SASEGT. Trimming took 4 bases from V and 5 from J, leaving 26 bases between them. Written as DNA, the CDR3 is TGTGCCAGCAGTGTTTTCACCCTAAACAGGGAGGGGAATACTGAAGCTTTCTTT. Amino acid sequence: CASSVFTLNREGNTEAFF.

This clone was observed a single time. The V and J genes are TRBV11-2 and TRBJ1-1; a possible D gene is TRBD1 (6 bases). Germline lookup yields CDR1 SGHAT and CDR2 FQNNGV. The CDR3 sequence is 15 residues long. V was trimmed by 0 bases and J by 4 bases, leaving 12 bases between them. The CDR3 DNA is TGTGCCAGCAGCTTAGAACCAGGGGAAGGCACTGAAGCTTTCTTT. Residues: CASSLEPGEGTEAFF.